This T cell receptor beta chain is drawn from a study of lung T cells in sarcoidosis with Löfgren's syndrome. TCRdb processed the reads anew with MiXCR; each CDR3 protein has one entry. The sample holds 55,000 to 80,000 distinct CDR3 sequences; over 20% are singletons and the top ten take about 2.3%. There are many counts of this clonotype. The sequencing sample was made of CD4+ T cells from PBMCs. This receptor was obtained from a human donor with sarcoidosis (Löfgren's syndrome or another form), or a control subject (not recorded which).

The DNA for the CDR3 is TGTGCCAGCAGCTCTTGGGACTACGAGCAGTACTTC. Encoded protein: CASSSWDYEQYF. The chain uses TRBV7-2 and TRBJ2-7, with D hard to call. Germline CDR1 SGHTA, CDR2 FQGNSA. V gave up 4 bases and J gave up 3 bases, with 7 bases separating them. The CDR3 totals 12 residues.